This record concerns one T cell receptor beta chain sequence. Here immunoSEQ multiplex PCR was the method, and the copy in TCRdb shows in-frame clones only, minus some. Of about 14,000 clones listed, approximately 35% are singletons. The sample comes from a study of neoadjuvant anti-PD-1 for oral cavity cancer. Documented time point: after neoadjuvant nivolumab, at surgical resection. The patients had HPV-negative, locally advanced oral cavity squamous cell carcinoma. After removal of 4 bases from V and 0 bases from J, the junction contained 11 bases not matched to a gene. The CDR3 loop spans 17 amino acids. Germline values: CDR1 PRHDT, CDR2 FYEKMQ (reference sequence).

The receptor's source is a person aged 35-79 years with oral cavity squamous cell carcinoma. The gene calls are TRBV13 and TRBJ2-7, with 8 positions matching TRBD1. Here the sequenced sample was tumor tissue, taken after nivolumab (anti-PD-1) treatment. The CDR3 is CASSSTTWGQVSYEQYF. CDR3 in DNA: TGTGCCAGCAGCTCTACTACATGGGGACAGGTCTCCTACGAGCAGTACTTC.